Shown below are 29 T cell receptor beta chains from a single sample sequenced in a study of PD-1 blockade in classical Hodgkin lymphoma. Noted time point: newly diagnosed, previously untreated cHL patient sample. The assay was immunoSEQ multiplex PCR, and TCRdb's table has in-frame clones only and misses some. The table shows some 70,000 clones, with roughly 93% occurring only once. The sequenced material came from peripheral blood mononuclear cells (PBMCs). These TCRs come from a human donor with classical Hodgkin lymphoma.

The chain carries TRBV27 and TRBJ1-5; 11 bases line up with TRBD1. J lost 2 bases, V lost 5 bases, and 5 bases had no gene match. The CDR3 runs to 16 residues. Germline CDR1 and CDR2: MNHEY and SMNVEV (reference sequence). The CDR3 sequence is CASSIGQGAGNQPQHF. The CDR3 nucleotides are TGTGCCAGCAGTATCGGACAGGGGGCTGGCAATCAGCCCCAGCATTTT.

CDR3 in DNA: TGTGCCAGCAGTAGCCCGGGACTAGGACCCTACGAGCAGTACTTC. Protein product: CASSSPGLGPYEQYF. V gene TRBV6-5 combines with J gene TRBJ2-7; TRBD2 aligns across 8 bases. V shed 5 bases, J shed 2 bases, and the junction held 8 bases outside the gene matches. The CDR3 is 15 residues long. CDR1 MNHEY and CDR2 SVGAGI come from the germline V gene.

This rearrangement joins TRBV2 to TRBJ1-2; maybe TRBD1 (6 bases). V lost 7 bases and J 3 bases, leaving 15 bases between the germline ends. CDR1 SNHLY and CDR2 FYNNEI come from the germline V gene. This CDR3 contains 14 residues. CDR3 residues: CASNQNRADYGYTF. DNA for the CDR3: TGTGCCAGCAACCAAAACAGGGCGGACTATGGCTACACCTTC.

The sample holds one count of this clone. The chain combines TRBV5-5 with TRBJ1-2, with D unresolved. Germline loops: CDR1 SGHKS, CDR2 YYEKEE (reference sequence). Trimming pared 0 bases from V and 8 bases from J, leaving 20 bases between. The CDR3 consists of 16 residues. This CDR3 reads CASSLEVLGRSGGYTF. In DNA, the CDR3 is TGTGCCAGCAGCTTGGAGGTCCTTGGCCGTTCGGGGGGCTACACCTTC.

The chain recombines TRBV7-2 with TRBJ2-1; TRBD1 is a possible D gene (5 bases). V shed 8 bases and J shed 3 bases, with 11 bases lying between them. Germline-derived CDR1 and CDR2 are SGHTA and FQGNSA. CDR3 length equals 13 residues. CDR3 protein: CASDDSYYNEQFF. In DNA form, the CDR3 reads TGTGCCAGCGACGACAGTTACTACAATGAGCAGTTCTTC.

The gene calls are TRBV30 and TRBJ1-2; no firm D call. V was pared by 0 bases and J by 8 bases, with 13 bases between. The CDR3 length is 13 residues. Germline values: CDR1 GTSNPN, CDR2 SVGIG (reference sequence). CDR3 protein: CAWSVIRGRGYTF. CDR3 coding DNA: TGTGCCTGGAGTGTAATCCGTGGCCGCGGCTACACCTTC.

The V and J genes are TRBV5-6 and TRBJ2-7; D is undetermined. Between the trimmed V and J ends, which lost 7 bases and 1 base, there was a span of 12 bases. CDR3 size: 13 residues. Germline loops: CDR1 SGHDT, CDR2 YYEEEE. For the CDR3, the DNA is TGTGCCAGCCAACCTGGGTGGTCCTACGAGCAGTACTTC. Its translation is CASQPGWSYEQYF.

The rearrangement links TRBV27 to TRBJ1-1, with D perhaps matching TRBD1 (6 bases). In germline, CDR1 is MNHEY, CDR2 SMNVEV (reference sequence). V was shortened by 6 bases and J by 6 bases, with 17 bases between the two germline ends. The CDR3 consists of 14 residues. The CDR3: CASSLQGLGSEAFF. In DNA form, the CDR3 reads TGTGCCAGCAGCCTACAGGGTCTCGGTTCTGAAGCTTTCTTT.

The chain uses TRBV6-1 and TRBJ1-1, with a possible D match to TRBD1 (6 bases). This CDR3 contains 14 residues. Germline V gene lookup returns CDR1 MNHNS and CDR2 SASEGT. Deletions cut 4 bases from V and 2 bases from J, with 11 bases between. The CDR3 region has the DNA TGTGCCAGCAGTGTGGAGGGGGGCAACACTGAAGCTTTCTTT. Translation: CASSVEGGNTEAFF.

This chain joins TRBV7-9 and TRBJ1-2; TRBD1 is a possible D gene (6 bases). The CDR3 length is 13 residues. Germline CDR1 and CDR2: SEHNR and FQNEAQ (reference sequence). Trimming took off 3 bases at V and 4 bases at J, with 9 bases between the two ends. DNA for the CDR3: TGTGCCAGCAGCTTGCAGGGGACCTATGGCTACACCTTC. Translated: CASSLQGTYGYTF. The full variable domain, its missing parts supplied by reference TRBV7-9 and TRBJ1-2, is DTGVSQNPRHKITKRGQNVTFRCDPISEHNRLYWYRQTLGQGPEFLTYFQNEAQLEKSRLLSDRFSAERPKGSFSTLEIQRTEQGDSAMYLCASSLQGTYGYTFGSGTRLTVV.

This clone occurred a few times. The chain has TRBV19 and TRBJ1-3; TRBD1 agrees at 10 bases. CDR1 LNHDA and CDR2 SQIVND come from the germline V gene (reference sequence). V was pared by 7 bases and J by 6 bases, with 6 bases of the junction left unmatched. The CDR3 length is 14 residues. The DNA of the CDR3 is TGTGCCAGTAAGCGGACAGGGGGATCAAACACCATATATTTT. The encoded protein is CASKRTGGSNTIYF.

V gene TRBV28 combines with J gene TRBJ1-2, with a weak D call TRBD1 (5 bases). Germline CDR1 and CDR2: MDHEN and SYDVKM. The length of the CDR3 is 15 residues. Trimming took off 5 bases at V and 4 bases at J, with 17 bases between the two ends. DNA of the CDR3: TGTGCCAGCAGTCCTGGGGGAACGGGGGTCTATGGCTACACCTTC. It is translated as CASSPGGTGVYGYTF.

The chain employs TRBV7-2 and TRBJ2-5, with D tentatively TRBD1 (7 bases). The germline V gene encodes CDR1 SGHTA and CDR2 FQGNSA. V shed 1 base and J shed 3 bases, with 15 bases lying between them. The CDR3 has 16 residues. The CDR3 nucleotides are TGTGCCAGCAGCTTAGTTCTGTTCAGGGGGGAAGAGACCCAGTACTTC. It encodes CASSLVLFRGEETQYF.

This chain connects TRBV20-1 to TRBJ2-5; 8 nucleotides line up with TRBD2. The germline V gene has CDR1 DFQATT and CDR2 SNEGSKA (reference sequence). The CDR3 sequence is 11 residues long. The CDR3 DNA reads TGCGCGCCACTAGCGGCCGAGACCCAGTACTTC. Amino acids: CAPLAAETQYF.

The chain combines TRBV19 with TRBJ2-7; 10 bases map to TRBD1. V shed 5 bases, J shed 0 bases, and the junction held 4 bases outside the gene matches. CDR3 length: 15 amino acids. Germline V gene sequence: CDR1 LNHDA, CDR2 SQIVND (reference sequence). The CDR3 protein is CASSVGTGVSYEQYF. The CDR3 nucleotides read TGTGCCAGTAGTGTTGGGACAGGGGTCTCCTACGAGCAGTACTTC.

This chain connects TRBV18 to TRBJ1-2; no definite D call. CDR1 and CDR2 from the germline V gene are KGHSH and LQKENI. The CDR3 is 14 amino acids. Trimming stripped 6 bases from V and 3 bases from J, with 14 bases between. CDR3 DNA: TGTGCCAGCTCGCGGACCGAAAAGGACTATGGCTACACCTTC. This translates into CASSRTEKDYGYTF.

The chain has TRBV28 and TRBJ2-2, with 13 positions matching TRBD2. This CDR3 spans 15 amino acids. Unmatched junction bases numbered 1, after V lost 5 bases and J lost 4 bases. Germline CDR1 reads MDHEN; CDR2 reads SYDVKM. In DNA, the CDR3 is TGTGCCAGCAGTAGACTAGCGGGGGGCACCGGGGAGCTGTTTTTT. Translated: CASSRLAGGTGELFF. Full variable domain (outside the CDR3, taken from reference TRBV28 and TRBJ2-2): DVKVTQSSRYLVKRTGEKVFLECVQDMDHENMFWYRQDPGLGLRLIYFSYDVKMKEKGDIPEGYSVSREKKERFSLILESASTNQTSMYLCASSRLAGGTGELFFGEGSRLTVL.

The gene calls are TRBV9 and TRBJ2-2, with 14 nucleotides matching TRBD2. CDR1 and CDR2 from the germline V gene are SGDLS and YYNGEE. This CDR3 is 18 amino acids long. The trim removed 3 bases at V and 3 bases at J, leaving 7 bases unmatched. CDR3 sequence: CASSGGTSGSTYTGELFF. In DNA form, the CDR3 reads TGTGCCAGCAGCGGAGGGACTAGCGGGAGTACGTACACCGGGGAGCTGTTTTTT.

The rearrangement joins TRBV6-5 to TRBJ1-1; 7 bases match TRBD1. This CDR3 comprises 14 residues. From germline, CDR1 is MNHEY and CDR2 SVGAGI. With V trimmed by 8 bases and J by 0 bases, 6 bases remained unmatched. The CDR3 loop is CASQWQGVNTEAFF. The DNA of the CDR3 is TGTGCCAGCCAATGGCAGGGGGTGAACACTGAAGCTTTCTTT.

This chain uses TRBV5-4 with TRBJ2-7; 7 bases align to TRBD1. Germline assignment: CDR1 SGHNT and CDR2 YYREEE (reference sequence). The CDR3 is 13 amino acids. The junction had 3 bases not matched to a gene; V was cut back by 0 bases and J by 6 bases. The CDR3: CASSLGQGGEQYF. The CDR3, as DNA: TGTGCCAGCAGCTTGGGACAGGGCGGCGAGCAGTACTTC.

The J gene is TRBJ1-2, the V gene TRBV18; a possible D gene is TRBD1 (6 bases). Trimming removed 2 bases at V and 6 bases at J, with 13 bases between. Germline-derived CDR1 and CDR2 are KGHSH and LQKENI. This CDR3 has 14 amino acids. The CDR3 coding sequence is TGTGCCAGCTCACCAAATGCAGGGGTGGATGGCTACACCTTC. Protein sequence: CASSPNAGVDGYTF. The variable domain in full, with the rest retrieved from reference TRBV18 and TRBJ1-2, is NAGVMQNPRHLVRRRGQEARLRCSPMKGHSHVYWYRQLPEEGLKFMVYLQKENIIDESGMPKERFSAEFPKEGPSILRIQQVVRGDSAAYFCASSPNAGVDGYTFGSGTRLTVV.

The chain couples TRBV7-6 to TRBJ1-3; 7 nucleotides match TRBD1. Losses at the gene ends were 5 bases for V and 4 bases for J; bases not matched to a gene: 8. The CDR3 sequence is 15 residues long. CDR1 and CDR2 from the germline V gene are SGHVS and FNYEAQ. Here the CDR3 DNA reads TGTGCCAGCAGCCCTTCGACAGGGAGCGGAAACACCATATATTTT. Its protein is CASSPSTGSGNTIYF.

The chain uses TRBV6-4 and TRBJ2-5; 9 bases align to TRBD2. Germline-derived CDR1 and CDR2 are MRHNA and SNTAGT. The CDR3 covers 17 residues. Losses at the gene ends were 6 bases for V and 4 bases for J; bases not matched to a gene: 15. The CDR3 DNA is TGTGCCAGCAGGCTGAAGGTTAGCGGGAGAGGGGGAGAGACCCAGTACTTC. Translation: CASRLKVSGRGGETQYF.

CDR3 sequence reads: CASSLGTGLGQPQHF. The DNA of the CDR3 is TGCGCCAGCAGCTTGGGTACAGGGTTGGGCCAGCCCCAGCATTTT. The genes are TRBV5-1 and TRBJ1-5; D is perhaps TRBD1 (6 bases). The CDR3 consists of 15 residues. Trimming left V 0 bases short and J 7 bases short, with 14 bases between. Germline CDR1 is SGHRS and CDR2 is YFSETQ.

V gene TRBV2 combines with J gene TRBJ1-1; TRBD1 might be the D (6 bases). Germline V gene lookup returns CDR1 SNHLY and CDR2 FYNNEI. The CDR3 covers 12 residues. V dropped 6 bases and J dropped 6 bases, with 11 bases sitting between them. The CDR3 nucleotides are TGTGCCAGCAGCCGGGACATTTCTGAAGCTTTCTTT. As protein: CASSRDISEAFF. The full variable domain, with the rest looked up from reference TRBV2 and TRBJ1-1, is EPEVTQTPSHQVTQMGQEVILRCVPISNHLYFYWYRQILGQKVEFLVSFYNNEISEKSEIFDDQFSVERPDGSNFTLKIRSTKLEDSAMYFCASSRDISEAFFGQGTRLTVV.

This chain uses TRBV12-5 with TRBJ2-5, with D possibly called TRBD1 or TRBD2 (5 bases each). Germline CDR1 reads LGHNT; CDR2 reads FRNRAP. There are 13 residues in the CDR3. The V and J ends lost 6 bases and 5 bases respectively, with 13 bases between them. The CDR3 loop reads CASGRDLWETQYF. CDR3 bases: TGTGCTAGTGGCAGGGACCTCTGGGAGACCCAGTACTTC.

V and J are TRBV4-2 and TRBJ2-1; 11 bases map to TRBD1. Germline loops: CDR1 LGHNA, CDR2 YNFKEQ. The CDR3 loop spans 15 amino acids. Germline trimming cut 4 bases from V and 5 bases from J; bases unmatched to any gene: 4. The CDR3 loop reads CASSLGQGADNEQFF. DNA for the CDR3: TGTGCCAGCAGCCTAGGACAGGGGGCTGACAATGAGCAGTTCTTC.

The chain is built from TRBV5-1 and TRBJ1-1; D is unresolved. This CDR3 spans 14 amino acids. Trimming pared 2 bases from V and 10 bases from J, leaving 18 bases between. The germline gives CDR1 SGHRS, CDR2 YFSETQ. CDR3 residues: CASSLQPRDPIAFF. CDR3 bases: TGCGCCAGCAGCTTACAACCGCGGGATCCTATAGCTTTCTTT.

V gene TRBV7-2 combines with J gene TRBJ1-6; perhaps TRBD1 as D (6 bases). The CDR3 totals 14 residues. The V gene's germline CDR1 is SGHTA and CDR2 FQGNSA. The V gene lost 5 bases and the J gene lost 8 bases, with 13 bases spanning the gap. CDR3 sequence reads: CASSRGGRDSPLHF. CDR3 coding DNA: TGTGCCAGCAGCCGAGGGGGGCGTGATTCACCCCTCCACTTT. The full variable domain, with the rest looked up from reference TRBV7-2 and TRBJ1-6, is GAGVSQSPSNKVTEKGKDVELRCDPISGHTALYWYRQSLGQGLEFLIYFQGNSAPDKSGLPSDRFSAERTGGSVSTLTIQRTQQEDSAVYLCASSRGGRDSPLHFGNGTRLTVT.